What follows are 18 T cell receptor beta chains derived from one specimen sequenced in a study of blood T cell repertoires in COVID-19. The repertoire was sequenced with immunoSEQ multiplex PCR; TCRdb's copy has only in-frame clones and lacks some. The sample lists about 150,000 clones; 80% to 90% were seen once. The material sequenced was peripheral blood. All receptors derive from a man between 65 and 80 years old with acute or convalescent COVID-19.

This chain joins TRBV7-9 and TRBJ1-2, with TRBD1 matching over 9 bases. CDR3 size: 17 residues. Germline V gene lookup returns CDR1 SEHNR and CDR2 FQNEAQ (reference sequence). V lost 0 bases and J lost 4; bases outside the gene matches: 9. This CDR3 reads CASSLATQTGGSYGYTF. DNA of the CDR3: TGTGCCAGCAGCTTAGCGACCCAGACAGGGGGAAGCTATGGCTACACCTTC.

The rearrangement joins TRBV28 to TRBJ2-4; 10 positions match TRBD1. The V segment lost 5 bases and the J segment 3 bases; nucleotides outside the gene matches: 4. This CDR3 comprises 15 residues. Germline CDR1 is MDHEN and CDR2 is SYDVKM. Here the CDR3 reads CASSGQGEHKNIQYF. The CDR3 DNA is TGTGCCAGCAGTGGACAGGGGGAGCACAAAAACATTCAGTACTTC.

The chain carries TRBV7-8 and TRBJ1-1; a weak D match, TRBD1 (6 bases). Deletions cut 4 bases from V and 2 bases from J, with 14 bases between. The germline gives CDR1 SGHVS, CDR2 FQNEAQ. The CDR3 runs 15 residues. This CDR3 reads CASSSSGTPNTEAFF. CDR3 in DNA: TGTGCCAGCAGCTCGTCCGGGACACCTAACACTGAAGCTTTCTTT.

The table lists this clone with a few counts. The J gene is TRBJ2-3, the V gene TRBV7-3, with 11 bases matching TRBD2. J lost 0 bases, V lost 3 bases, and 8 bases had no gene match. Germline V gene data show CDR1 as SGHTA and CDR2 as FQGTGA. The CDR3 runs 18 residues. CDR3 protein: CASSLGTSGLPSTDTQYF. The CDR3 DNA is TGTGCCAGCAGCTTGGGGACTAGCGGATTACCTAGCACAGATACGCAGTATTTT.

This chain's CDR3 is CASSLLGVSGELFF. DNA for the CDR3: TGTGCCAGCAGTCTTTTAGGGGTGTCCGGGGAGCTGTTTTTT. The genes are TRBV3-1 (or the pseudogene TRBV3-2) and TRBJ2-2, with a possible D match to TRBD1 (5 bases). From germline, CDR1 is LGHDT and CDR2 YNNKEL (reference sequence). V dropped 6 bases and J dropped 6 bases, with 14 bases sitting between them. There are 14 residues in the CDR3.

This chain links TRBV25-1 with TRBJ1-3; D is unclear. V was cut by 2 bases and J by 0 bases, with 8 bases left in between. The germline V gene encodes CDR1 MGHDK and CDR2 SYGVNS. This CDR3 comprises 15 residues. CDR3 amino acids: CASSEPGISGNTIYF. CDR3 sequence (DNA): TGTGCCAGCAGTGAACCGGGGATCTCTGGAAACACCATATATTTT.

The rearrangement uses TRBV29-1 and TRBJ1-2, with unresolved D. Deletions cut 7 bases from V and 0 bases from J, with 15 bases between. CDR1 SQVTM and CDR2 ANQGSEA come from the germline V gene. The CDR3 runs to 14 residues. The CDR3 region is CSDEGRGANYGYTF. CDR3 nucleotide sequence: TGCAGCGACGAAGGACGGGGAGCTAACTATGGCTACACCTTC. Using reference TRBV29-1 and TRBJ1-2 for the parts outside the CDR3, the full variable domain is SAVISQKPSRDICQRGTSLTIQCQVDSQVTMMFWYRQQPGQSLTLIATANQGSEATYESGFVIDKFPISRPNLTFSTLTVSNMSPEDSSIYLCSDEGRGANYGYTFGSGTRLTVV.

The rearrangement uses TRBV28 and TRBJ2-5; 7 positions match TRBD2. The CDR3 loop spans 15 amino acids. Germline V lookup: CDR1 MDHEN, CDR2 SYDVKM. The trim removed 5 bases at V and 4 bases at J, leaving 10 bases unmatched. The chain's CDR3 is CASSRGLGGGETQYF. The CDR3 DNA is TGTGCCAGCAGTCGAGGGTTGGGGGGGGGAGAGACCCAGTACTTC.

The chain employs TRBV6-5 and TRBJ2-1, with D maybe TRBD1 (5 bases). Germline V lookup: CDR1 MNHEY, CDR2 SVGAGI. Trimming cost V 2 bases and J 6 bases, with 5 bases left between them. There are 12 residues in the CDR3. In DNA, the CDR3 is TGTGCCAGCAGTTACAGGGGCAATGAGCAGTTCTTC. Translated, it gives CASSYRGNEQFF.

The gene calls are TRBV4-3 and TRBJ2-5, with a possible D match to TRBD1 (6 bases). Germline V gene lookup returns CDR1 LGHNA and CDR2 YSLEER. The germline V and J ends were trimmed by 4 bases and 2 bases, with 8 bases remaining between them. CDR3 size: 13 residues. The CDR3 DNA is TGCGCCAGCAGCCCCCAGGGGCAAGAGACCCAGTACTTC. Translating it yields CASSPQGQETQYF.

The chain has TRBV7-9 and TRBJ2-3; 10 bases are a match to TRBD2. This CDR3 region has 16 residues. From germline, CDR1 is SEHNR and CDR2 FQNEAQ (reference sequence). The trim removed 5 bases at V and 0 bases at J, leaving 5 bases unmatched. The CDR3 is CASSLRTSGSTDTQYF. The CDR3 DNA sequence: TGTGCCAGCAGCCTTAGGACTAGCGGTAGCACAGATACGCAGTATTTT.

The V call is TRBV7-2, the J call TRBJ1-2, with D unclear. The germline V and J ends were trimmed by 5 bases and 4 bases, with 11 bases remaining between them. CDR1 is SGHTA and CDR2 is FQGNSA in the germline V gene. The CDR3 covers 13 residues. CDR3 DNA sequence: TGTGCCAGCAGCCCTGGACTCCCCTATGGCTACACCTTC. Protein sequence: CASSPGLPYGYTF.

CDR3 bases: TGTGCCAGCAGCGTACGCAGCTCCTACAATGAGCAGTTCTTC. Translated: CASSVRSSYNEQFF. V usage is TRBV9 and J usage is TRBJ2-1; D unresolved. The ends were cut back, 1 base at V and 0 bases at J, with 5 bases in the middle. From germline, CDR1 is SGDLS and CDR2 YYNGEE. The CDR3 extends over 14 amino acids.

This chain connects TRBV2 to TRBJ2-7; the D is unclear. From germline, CDR1 is SNHLY and CDR2 FYNNEI. The CDR3 contains 15 residues. Deletions cut 3 bases from V and 0 bases from J, with 12 bases between. CDR3 in DNA: TGTGCCAGCAGTGAGGTCACGGTCGACTCCTACGAGCAGTACTTC. As protein: CASSEVTVDSYEQYF.

This rearrangement joins TRBV5-1 to TRBJ2-5; 9 nucleotides line up with TRBD1. Germline CDR1 is SGHRS and CDR2 is YFSETQ. The CDR3 length is 14 residues. V was clipped by 4 bases and J by 4 bases; unmatched bases: 5. As DNA, the CDR3 is TGCGCCAGCAGCCTGGGACAGGGTCTAGAGACCCAGTACTTC. This translates into CASSLGQGLETQYF.

The V and J genes are TRBV2 and TRBJ2-4, with TRBD1 matching 10 bases. The ends lost 7 bases at V and 8 bases at J; junction bases unmatched: 8. Looked up from germline, CDR1 is SNHLY and CDR2 is FYNNEI. This CDR3 comprises 14 residues. This CDR3 reads CASNKDRGSDIQYF. Written as DNA, the CDR3 is TGTGCCAGCAACAAGGACAGGGGGTCGGACATTCAGTACTTC.

The V and J genes are TRBV30 and TRBJ1-6; 7 nucleotides align to TRBD1. The V segment lost 0 bases and the J segment 3 bases; nucleotides outside the gene matches: 2. The CDR3 spans 15 residues. Germline loops: CDR1 GTSNPN, CDR2 SVGIG (reference sequence). CDR3 in DNA: TGTGCCTGGAGTGTTGGGACAGTCTATAATTCACCCCTCCACTTT. Translated, it gives CAWSVGTVYNSPLHF.

V is TRBV4-1 and J is TRBJ2-1, with 9 bases aligning to TRBD2. CDR1 and CDR2 from the germline V gene are MGHRA and YSYEKL. This CDR3 is 16 amino acids long. The trim removed 0 bases at V and 10 bases at J, leaving 10 bases unmatched. The CDR3 nucleotides are TGCGCCAGCAGCCAAGAGAGTGCGGGAGGGCCAGGCGAGCAGTTCTTC. It codes for CASSQESAGGPGEQFF.